This is a list of T cell receptor beta chains from one sample in a study of post-analysis software for immune sequencing data. Each CDR3 protein gets one entry after TCRdb re-called the PCR reads with MiXCR. The sample includes around 500,000 distinct CDR3 sequences, 34% seen only once; the top ten take approximately 6%. Specimen: blood. These receptors came from a girl younger than 18 with multiple sclerosis. The CDR3 runs from the conserved cysteine through the conserved F or W. A D gene is named only where the DNA matches it firmly. Not all rows give a size; the values are once, few, many and, for expanded clones, a class.

CASTPRGSSYNEQYF,TGTGCCAGCACTCCGAGGGGGAGCTCCTACAATGAGCAGTACTTC,TRBJ2-7,few,.,TRBV12-3/TRBV12-4
CASSSGQPNTEAFF,TGTGCCAGCAGCTCTGGACAGCCGAACACTGAAGCTTTCTTT,TRBJ1-1,many,.,TRBV9
CASSEGVPGLSTEAFF,TGTGCCAGCAGTGAAGGAGTCCCAGGGCTTAGCACTGAAGCTTTCTTT,TRBJ1-1,.,.,TRBV6-1
CATSRGDVYGELFF,TGTGCCACCAGCAGAGGGGACGTCTACGGGGAGCTGTTTTTT,TRBJ2-2,.,.,TRBV15
CASSFILAGGNNEQFF,TGTGCCAGCAGCTTTATCCTAGCGGGGGGTAACAATGAGCAGTTCTTC,TRBJ2-1,.,TRBD2,TRBV7-9
CASTPGEGRTPLHF,TGTGCCAGCACCCCTGGGGAGGGGCGGACACCCCTCCACTTT,TRBJ1-6,.,.,TRBV3-1
CASSNPGLAEDTQYF,TGTGCCAGCAGCAACCCGGGACTAGCAGAGGATACGCAGTATTTT,TRBJ2-3,many,TRBD2,TRBV7-2
CASSQDPGYEQFF,TGCGCCAGCAGCCAAGACCCAGGGTATGAGCAGTTCTTC,TRBJ2-1,many,.,TRBV4-1
CATSRDQGSSNEQFF,TGTGCCACCAGCAGAGATCAAGGCTCATCCAATGAGCAGTTCTTC,TRBJ2-1,few,.,TRBV15
CASGLSTSPGTDTQYF,TGTGCTAGTGGTTTGTCAACTAGCCCTGGCACAGATACGCAGTATTTT,TRBJ2-3,few,.,TRBV12-5
CASSHRERETQYF,TGTGCCAGCAGCCATAGGGAACGGGAGACCCAGTACTTC,TRBJ2-5,few,.,TRBV7-9
CASRTDANYGYTF,TGCGCCAGCAGGACAGATGCTAACTATGGCTACACCTTC,TRBJ1-2,.,.,TRBV5-1
CSAPGLAGQETQYF,TGCAGTGCCCCTGGACTAGCGGGTCAAGAGACCCAGTACTTC,TRBJ2-5,.,TRBD2,TRBV20-1
CASVSRVWLFF,TGTGCCAGCGTCTCCAGGGTCTGGCTGTTTTTT,TRBJ1-4,.,.,TRBV6-6
CSAFPLLRGQGIDTQYF,TGCAGTGCCTTTCCCCTTTTACGAGGACAGGGCATAGATACGCAGTATTTT,TRBJ2-3,once,TRBD1,TRBV20-1
CSAIDRDNSGANVRTF,TGCAGTGCCATAGACAGGGACAACTCTGGGGCCAACGTCCGGACTTTC,TRBJ2-6,.,TRBD1,TRBV20-1
CAISEVQGAYTDTQYF,TGTGCCATCAGTGAGGTACAGGGCGCGTACACAGATACGCAGTATTTT,TRBJ2-3,.,.,TRBV10-3
CASSPRDVNYGYTF,TGTGCCAGCAGCCCGAGGGATGTCAACTATGGCTACACCTTC,TRBJ1-2,.,.,TRBV28
CASSRTSGGTDEQFF,TGTGCCAGCAGTCGAACTAGCGGGGGGACAGATGAGCAGTTCTTC,TRBJ2-1,few,TRBD2,TRBV12-3/TRBV12-4
CASSFGVTLEQYF,TGTGCCAGCAGCTTTGGGGTGACCCTCGAGCAGTACTTC,TRBJ2-7,.,.,TRBV7-2
CAGSLETGEYTDTQYF,TGTGCCGGCAGCTTGGAGACCGGAGAGTACACAGATACGCAGTATTTT,TRBJ2-3,.,.,TRBV5-5
CASSARDRDANTEAFF,TGCGCCAGCAGCGCCCGGGACAGGGATGCGAACACTGAAGCTTTCTTT,TRBJ1-1,.,TRBD1,TRBV5-1
CASSQNRGPYNEQYF,TGTGCCAGCAGCCAGAACAGGGGGCCGTACAATGAGCAGTACTTC,TRBJ2-7,.,TRBD1,TRBV4-2
CASSRGQGEWPQYF,TGTGCCAGCAGTCGGGGACAGGGCGAATGGCCCCAGTACTTC,TRBJ2-5,few,TRBD1,TRBV6-5
CASSEGQPYEQYF,TGTGCCAGCTCAGAGGGACAGCCCTACGAGCAGTACTTC,TRBJ2-7,few,TRBD1,TRBV25-1
CSASEAGAYTDTQYF,TGCAGTGCTAGCGAGGCGGGAGCATACACAGATACGCAGTATTTT,TRBJ2-3,.,TRBD2,TRBV20-1
CASSEALATSGRAGNEQFF,TGTGCCAGCAGTGAAGCGCTTGCGACTAGCGGGAGGGCGGGTAATGAGCAGTTCTTC,TRBJ2-1,.,TRBD2,TRBV2
CSVLRTKTEQYF,TGCAGCGTCCTGAGGACAAAGACCGAGCAGTACTTC,TRBJ2-7,many,.,TRBV29-1
CAGDSGANVLTF,TGTGCCGGGGACTCTGGGGCCAACGTCCTGACTTTC,TRBJ2-6,few,.,TRBV6-2/TRBV6-3
CASSLDRPGWETQYF,TGTGCCAGCAGCTTAGATCGCCCGGGCTGGGAGACCCAGTACTTC,TRBJ2-5,few,.,TRBV11-2
CASNWGLEPTDTQYF,TGCGCCAGCAACTGGGGACTAGAGCCCACAGATACGCAGTATTTT,TRBJ2-3,.,TRBD2,TRBV5-1
CASSPAQGARIGELFF,TGTGCCAGCAGCCCAGCACAGGGGGCGCGAATCGGGGAGCTGTTTTTT,TRBJ2-2,.,TRBD1,TRBV5-6
CASSSYMGAYNEQFF,TGTGCCAGCAGTTCCTACATGGGGGCCTACAATGAGCAGTTCTTC,TRBJ2-1,few,.,TRBV6-2/TRBV6-3
CASSTRQGSTEAFF,TGTGCCAGCAGCACCCGACAGGGGAGCACTGAAGCTTTCTTT,TRBJ1-1,few,TRBD1,TRBV3-1
CSLRQGEPQHF,TGCAGCCTGAGACAGGGAGAGCCCCAGCATTTT,TRBJ1-5,few,TRBD1,TRBV29-1
CVSSRDEGYGYTF,TGTGTCAGCAGCCGTGACGAGGGGTATGGCTACACCTTC,TRBJ1-2,.,.,TRBV7-3
CASSPARTVGETQYF,TGTGCCAGCAGTCCAGCCAGGACAGTTGGAGAGACCCAGTACTTC,TRBJ2-5,few,.,TRBV6-2/TRBV6-3
CASSLHTYEQYF,TGTGCCAGCAGCCTCCATACCTACGAGCAGTACTTC,TRBJ2-7,few,.,TRBV3-1
CASSLRSGGAETQYF,TGTGCCAGCAGCCTTCGATCAGGGGGCGCGGAGACCCAGTACTTC,TRBJ2-5,many,TRBD1,TRBV9
CASSLVSQGQETQYF,TGCGCCAGCAGCTTGGTATCACAGGGTCAAGAGACCCAGTACTTC,TRBJ2-5,.,.,TRBV5-1
CASSVYRDGQDNYGYTF,TGTGCCAGCAGCGTATATCGGGACGGGCAAGATAACTATGGCTACACCTTC,TRBJ1-2,few,.,TRBV9
CASSSQSGGYEQYF,TGCGCCAGCAGCTCACAGTCTGGAGGCTACGAGCAGTACTTC,TRBJ2-7,.,.,TRBV5-1
CASSEGGAQETQYF,TGTGCCAGCAGTGAAGGGGGGGCCCAAGAGACCCAGTACTTC,TRBJ2-5,.,.,TRBV12-3/TRBV12-4
CSVDRTVGGLRYAFF,TGCAGCGTTGACCGAACCGTGGGAGGGTTAAGGTATGCTTTCTTT,TRBJ1-1,few,.,TRBV29-1
CSANTPGLAGGHNEQFF,TGCAGTGCTAACACTCCAGGACTAGCGGGGGGCCACAATGAGCAGTTCTTC,TRBJ2-1,.,TRBD2,TRBV20-1
CASSQADQGAEETQYF,TGTGCCAGCAGCCAAGCCGACCAGGGGGCGGAAGAGACCCAGTACTTC,TRBJ2-5,.,TRBD1,TRBV4-2
CASSLQGLPYEQYF,TGTGCCAGCAGCTTACAGGGACTCCCCTACGAGCAGTACTTC,TRBJ2-7,few,.,TRBV11-1
CSVRAGNTGELFF,TGCAGCGTTCGCGCAGGGAACACCGGGGAGCTGTTTTTT,TRBJ2-2,few,.,TRBV29-1
CASSYSRDSNEQFF,TGTGCCAGCAGTTACTCCCGGGACTCCAATGAGCAGTTCTTC,TRBJ2-1,few,.,TRBV6-6